Presented here are 27 T cell receptor beta chains from one specimen sequenced in a study of blood T cells in healthy people across ages. PCR was performed a second time for about 7 to 11 cycles using a sample-barcoded 5' primer and a J-beta primer mix. TCRdb reanalysed the 5' RACE reads using MiXCR and keeps one entry per CDR3 protein. The data hold some 930,000 distinct CDR3 sequences, with about 29% observed a single time. The data were also submitted as part of a second study, on T cells of mothers and their children.

The material sequenced was blood. The source is a woman in her thirties or forties in good health.

This chain links TRBV2 with TRBJ1-1; D is possibly TRBD1 (5 bases). The CDR3 loop spans 15 amino acids. The ends were cut back, 6 bases at V and 2 bases at J, with 16 bases in the middle. Germline V lookup: CDR1 SNHLY, CDR2 FYNNEI. CDR3 region: CASRLGEVQNTEAFF. The CDR3 DNA reads as TGTGCCAGCAGGTTAGGGGAGGTTCAAAACACTGAAGCTTTCTTT.

This clonotype has a count of ten or more. V usage is TRBV27 and J usage is TRBJ2-7; 8 bases match TRBD1. This CDR3 has 14 residues. Per germline, CDR1 MNHEY and CDR2 SMNVEV (reference sequence). V trimming: 8 bases; J trimming: 3 bases; junction bases outside the gene matches: 9. The DNA of the CDR3 is TGTGCCAGCCGAATGGCAGGGGGCATCTACGAGCAGTACTTC. Translating it yields CASRMAGGIYEQYF.

This clonotype was recorded at least ten times. The chain uses TRBV27 and TRBJ1-2, with TRBD1 matching 8 bases. The CDR3 spans 14 residues. Trimming at V came to 3 bases and at J to 7 bases, leaving 7 bases not matched to a gene. In germline, CDR1 is MNHEY, CDR2 SMNVEV (reference sequence). In DNA, the CDR3 is TGTGCCAGCAGTTTCGGGCAGGGGGCGAGTGGCTACACCTTC. Translation: CASSFGQGASGYTF.

This clonotype was counted between two and nine times. This chain links TRBV20-1 with TRBJ2-5; 9 nucleotides match TRBD2. Unmatched junction bases numbered 11, after V lost 8 bases and J lost 4 bases. Germline V gene data show CDR1 as DFQATT and CDR2 as SNEGSKA (reference sequence). This CDR3 has 14 amino acids. The CDR3 loop reads CSPQKRGARETQYF. The DNA for the CDR3 is TGCAGTCCACAGAAGCGGGGGGCTCGAGAGACCCAGTACTTC.

V usage is TRBV12-3 or TRBV12-4 and J usage is TRBJ1-2; D remains unclear. The V gene lost 3 bases and the J gene lost 4 bases, with 9 bases spanning the gap. This CDR3 comprises 13 residues. The CDR3 coding sequence is TGTGCCAGCAGTTTGGAGGTCCGCTATGGCTACACCTTC. Amino acids: CASSLEVRYGYTF.

This clonotype came up a few times. This may be a read error, as it is one base from a much larger clone. The rearrangement joins TRBV11-1 to TRBJ2-5, with D perhaps TRBD1 (5 bases). Germline CDR1 is SGHAT and CDR2 is FQDESV (reference sequence). CDR3 length: 13 residues. The CDR3 loop reads CASRGPAKEAQYF. DNA for the CDR3: TGTGCCAGCAGGGGGCCGGCTAAAGAGGCCCAGTACTTC.

Only a few counts were recorded for this clonotype. The chain employs TRBV28 and TRBJ2-4, with 9 nucleotides matching TRBD2. V lost 6 bases to trimming and J lost 3 bases; unmatched junction nucleotides: 18. The CDR3 is 19 amino acids. The germline CDR1 and CDR2 sequences are MDHEN and SYDVKM. Here the CDR3 DNA reads TGTGCCAGCAGCCCCCCTCCTGGGCGGGGGGGCCAGATCAAAAACATTCAGTACTTC. Translating gives CASSPPPGRGGQIKNIQYF.

This clonotype was detected a few times. The chain combines TRBV20-1 with TRBJ1-1; the D is unclear. The germline V and J ends were trimmed by 4 bases and 3 bases, with 15 bases remaining between them. The CDR3 extends over 14 amino acids. Germline assignment: CDR1 DFQATT and CDR2 SNEGSKA (reference sequence). The CDR3 is CSATVGRMDTEAFF. The CDR3 DNA reads TGCAGTGCTACGGTCGGTCGGATGGACACTGAAGCTTTCTTT.

The chain is built from TRBV12-3 or TRBV12-4 and TRBJ1-1; D is unresolved. CDR3 size: 12 residues. The V end was cut by 6 bases, the J end by 8 bases, with 13 bases between. CDR3 in amino acids: CASSDFPTEAFF. The CDR3, as DNA: TGTGCCAGCAGCGACTTTCCCACCGAAGCTTTCTTT.

A few counts support this clonotype. The gene calls are TRBV27 and TRBJ1-1; the D is unclear. Trimming took off 3 bases at V and 4 bases at J, with 9 bases between the two ends. The CDR3 covers 13 residues. In germline, CDR1 is MNHEY, CDR2 SMNVEV (reference sequence). The CDR3, as DNA: TGTGCCAGCAGTTTGAGAGTCGTCACTGAAGCTTTCTTT. This codes for CASSLRVVTEAFF.

V usage is TRBV4-1 and J usage is TRBJ2-7; TRBD2 might be the D (5 bases). This CDR3 contains 14 residues. Trimming stripped 1 base from V and 3 bases from J, with 10 bases between. Per the germline V gene, CDR1 is MGHRA and CDR2 is YSYEKL. CDR3 in DNA: TGCGCCAGCAGCCAAGCGGAGGCGGGCTACGAGCAGTACTTC. The encoded protein is CASSQAEAGYEQYF.

The chain is built from TRBV7-3 and TRBJ2-2, with D tentatively TRBD2 (5 bases). V lost 5 bases to trimming and J lost 1 base, with 11 bases between them. The CDR3 runs to 15 residues. Germline values: CDR1 SGHTA, CDR2 FQGTGA. The chain's CDR3 is CASSPTTRNTGELFF. CDR3 nucleotide sequence: TGTGCCAGCAGCCCGACTACCCGGAACACCGGGGAGCTGTTTTTT.

This clonotype was counted ten times or more. The chain recombines TRBV12-3 or TRBV12-4 with TRBJ2-1; 8 nucleotides agree with TRBD1. CDR3 length equals 15 residues. V lost 5 bases to trimming and J lost 5 bases; unmatched junction nucleotides: 8. The CDR3 sequence: CASSPRTGQNNEQFF. DNA for the CDR3: TGTGCCAGCAGTCCCCGGACAGGGCAAAACAATGAGCAGTTCTTC.

J is TRBJ1-2 and V is TRBV28; 9 nucleotides line up with TRBD1. There are 15 residues in the CDR3. The V gene's germline CDR1 is MDHEN and CDR2 SYDVKM. Trimming at V came to 9 bases and at J to 1 base, leaving 9 bases not matched to a gene. DNA for the CDR3: TGTGCCAGATCACGGGACAGGGCGCTTAACTATGGCTACACCTTC. Translated, it gives CARSRDRALNYGYTF.

This clonotype has only a few counts. The rearrangement links TRBV12-5 to TRBJ2-3; 8 bases align to TRBD2. The V gene's germline CDR1 is LGHNT and CDR2 FRNRAP. The CDR3 spans 16 residues. Unmatched junction bases numbered 8, after V lost 5 bases and J lost 1 base. The CDR3 DNA reads as TGTGCTAGTGGTCCGGGGAGCGGGGGAGGCACAGATACGCAGTATTTT. Translated, it gives CASGPGSGGGTDTQYF.

Ten or more counts support this clonotype. This chain links TRBV7-2 with TRBJ1-5; D unclear. CDR1 is SGHTA and CDR2 is FQGNSA in the germline V gene. This CDR3 has 12 residues. The V end was cut by 3 bases, the J end by 6 bases, with 6 bases between. The CDR3 bases are TGTGCCAGCAGCTTTTCAGTTCAGCCCCAGCATTTT. It codes for CASSFSVQPQHF.

Regarding this clonotype: This clone may be a read error of a much larger clone one base away. The chain couples TRBV28 to TRBJ1-5, with D possibly being TRBD1 (5 bases). Trimming took 6 bases from V and 2 from J, leaving 17 bases between them. In germline, CDR1 is MDHEN, CDR2 SYDVKM. This CDR3 spans 16 amino acids. Here the CDR3 reads CASSPDSFARNQPQHF. CDR3 DNA sequence: TGTGCCAGCAGCCCCGACAGCTTCGCCCGCAATCAGCCCCAGCATTTT.

This chain connects TRBV28 to TRBJ1-2, with D uncertain. The CDR3 spans 14 residues. CDR1 MDHEN and CDR2 SYDVKM come from the germline V gene. Trimming removed 3 bases at V and 4 bases at J, with 12 bases between. For the CDR3, the DNA is TGTGCCAGCAGTTTTACTATCGTAAGCTATGGCTACACCTTC. Translation: CASSFTIVSYGYTF.

The table lists this clonotype with many counts. The chain couples TRBV4-3 to TRBJ2-1; D perhaps matches TRBD2 (5 bases). The CDR3 runs 16 residues. The V and J ends lost 0 bases and 8 bases respectively, with 17 bases between them. Germline-derived CDR1 and CDR2 are LGHNA and YSLEER. The CDR3 bases are TGCGCCAGCAGCCAAGAACCCAGTCGAGGAGCGGATGAGCAGTTCTTC. It codes for CASSQEPSRGADEQFF.

In this sample, this clonotype turned up many times. V usage is TRBV7-3 and J usage is TRBJ2-5; 8 nucleotides match TRBD2. The germline V gene encodes CDR1 SGHTA and CDR2 FQGTGA. The CDR3 totals 15 residues. V lost 5 bases to trimming and J lost 4 bases; unmatched junction nucleotides: 9. This chain's CDR3 is CASSPQAGAGETQYF. The CDR3 DNA is TGTGCCAGCAGCCCCCAAGCGGGGGCTGGAGAGACCCAGTACTTC.

This clonotype has ten or more counts. The chain's CDR3 is CSARTASGVRNEQFF. Here the CDR3 DNA reads TGCAGTGCTAGAACGGCTAGCGGGGTTAGAAATGAGCAGTTCTTC. The chain couples TRBV20-1 to TRBJ2-1, with TRBD2 matching over 9 bases. There are 15 residues in the CDR3. J was trimmed by 7 bases and V by 2 bases; bases with no gene match: 9. CDR1 DFQATT and CDR2 SNEGSKA come from the germline V gene (reference sequence).

The chain couples TRBV4-1 to TRBJ1-4, with a tentative D call TRBD1 (5 bases). The CDR3 consists of 13 residues. V shed 3 bases and J shed 11 bases, with 13 bases lying between them. From germline, CDR1 is MGHRA and CDR2 YSYEKL. This chain's CDR3 is CASSQGSGEKLFF. The CDR3 DNA follows: TGCGCCAGCAGCCAGGGTTCGGGGGAGAAACTGTTTTTT.

V and J are TRBV7-9 and TRBJ2-3; tentatively, D is TRBD1 (5 bases). CDR3 length: 15 residues. Germline V CDR1 and CDR2: SEHNR, FQNEAQ (reference sequence). The V gene lost 4 bases and the J gene lost 0 bases, with 11 bases spanning the gap. The CDR3 DNA sequence: TGTGCCAGCAGCTCGTCCCAGGGTAGCACAGATACGCAGTATTTT. Its protein product is CASSSSQGSTDTQYF.

The chain has TRBV7-2 and TRBJ2-1; perhaps TRBD2 as D (6 bases). CDR3 size: 15 residues. With 8 bases removed from V and 4 bases from J, the gap between germline ends came to 18 bases. Per the germline V gene, CDR1 is SGHTA and CDR2 is FQGNSA. The CDR3 region is CASGFGGGGYNEQFF. In DNA, the CDR3 is TGTGCCAGCGGATTCGGGGGAGGTGGATACAATGAGCAGTTCTTC.

The chain joins TRBV10-3 to TRBJ1-6; weak D call: TRBD1 (5 bases). Trimming cost V 0 bases and J 4 bases, with 10 bases left between them. CDR1 ENHRY and CDR2 SYGVKD come from the germline V gene. The CDR3 contains 16 residues. The CDR3 DNA follows: TGTGCCATCAGTGAGTCAGGGGACCCGTATAATTCACCCCTCCACTTT. It specifies CAISESGDPYNSPLHF.

This clonotype came up once. Lacking the conserved final phenylalanine or tryptophan, this CDR3 likely reflects a read error. The chain combines TRBV20-1 with TRBJ2-1; D call uncertain. The ends were cut back, 5 bases at V and 6 bases at J, with 8 bases in the middle. Germline V gene sequence: CDR1 DFQATT, CDR2 SNEGSKA (reference sequence). This CDR3 comprises 11 residues. The CDR3 region is CSAPRINEQFS. CDR3 sequence (DNA): TGCAGTGCTCCTCGTATCAATGAGCAGTTCTCC.

Remarks on this clonotype: Mismatch with germline at one junction end may stem from a read error. This chain uses TRBV11-2 with TRBJ2-7, with D hard to call. The germline gives CDR1 SGHAT, CDR2 FQNNGV. This CDR3 region has 13 residues. CDR3 in DNA: TGTGCCAACAGCTCTCGACTCGGGTACGAGCAGTACTTC. This translates into CANSSRLGYEQYF.